The 9 T cell receptor beta chains below were found in one sample sequenced in a study of spatial heterogeneity in lung cancer. One entry per CDR3 protein, called by TCRdb with MiXCR from the 5' RACE reads. Here the sample spans about 92,000 distinct CDR3 sequences, 12% being singletons. The time point is: sample taken at primary tumor resection. Material: PBMCs, obtained at surgery. The origin of the receptors is a male donor with early-stage non-small cell lung cancer.

This clonotype was seen repeatedly, ten times or more. The genes are TRBV5-6 and TRBJ2-7, with a tentative D call TRBD1 (5 bases). Per the germline V gene, CDR1 is SGHDT and CDR2 is YYEEEE. The CDR3 consists of 13 residues. Trimming removed 4 bases from V and 2 bases from J, with 10 bases in between. The CDR3 loop reads CASSRGPAYEQYF. In DNA form, the CDR3 reads TGTGCCAGCAGCAGGGGCCCTGCCTACGAGCAGTACTTC.

The chain links TRBV3-1 to TRBJ1-1, with D uncertain. The CDR3 length is 13 residues. V was pared by 5 bases and J by 2 bases, with 9 bases between. Germline assignment: CDR1 LGHDT and CDR2 YNNKEL (reference sequence). The CDR3 sequence: CASSWAANTEAFF. The CDR3 bases are TGTGCCAGCAGCTGGGCAGCTAACACTGAAGCTTTCTTT.

This clonotype was counted ten times or more. The rearrangement links TRBV24-1 to TRBJ2-7, with 8 nucleotides matching TRBD1. The CDR3 spans 18 residues. J lost 2 bases, V lost 3 bases, and 14 bases had no gene match. From germline, CDR1 is KGHDR and CDR2 SFDVKD. CDR3 nucleotide sequence: TGTGCCACCAGTGATCGGAGAAAGGACAGGGTGGGCACCTACGAGCAGTACTTC. It codes for CATSDRRKDRVGTYEQYF.

This clonotype was observed a handful of times. This sequence joins TRBV12-3 or TRBV12-4 and TRBJ1-5, with D possibly TRBD1 on 5 matching bases. CDR3 length: 14 residues. V lost 3 bases, J lost 6 bases, and 12 bases lay in between. CDR3 region: CASSFQAGSQPQHF. The CDR3 DNA reads TGTGCCAGCAGTTTTCAGGCAGGGAGTCAGCCCCAGCATTTT.

This clonotype occurred a few times. The chain combines TRBV9 with TRBJ1-1, with D hard to call. Germline V CDR1 and CDR2: SGDLS, YYNGEE. V was cut by 0 bases and J by 3 bases, with 6 bases left in between. The CDR3 loop spans 13 amino acids. CDR3 nucleotides: TGTGCCAGCAGCGTAGGCCCGGACACTGAAGCTTTCTTT. The encoded protein is CASSVGPDTEAFF.

The rearrangement links TRBV28 to TRBJ1-3; 9 nucleotides match TRBD1. The V and J ends lost 8 bases and 4 bases, in that order; junction bases with no gene match: 12. Germline V gene lookup returns CDR1 MDHEN and CDR2 SYDVKM. The CDR3 extends over 16 amino acids. The CDR3 DNA sequence: TGTGCCAGCGGAATCCGGGACAGGGATTCGGGAAACACCATATATTTT. This translates into CASGIRDRDSGNTIYF.

This chain links TRBV29-1 with TRBJ1-2; D is possibly TRBD1 (6 bases). In germline, CDR1 is SQVTM, CDR2 ANQGSEA. V shed 7 bases and J shed 2 bases, with 8 bases lying between them. CDR3 length: 11 amino acids. In DNA, the CDR3 is TGCAGCGGCACAGGGAACTATGGCTACACCTTC. Translating gives CSGTGNYGYTF.

This clonotype was seen more than once but under ten times. DNA of the CDR3: TGTGCCAGCACCGGGGTAGAGTGGCAAGAGACCCAGTACTTC. It translates to CASTGVEWQETQYF. V usage is TRBV28 and J usage is TRBJ2-5, with D tentatively TRBD2 (5 bases). V lost 7 bases to trimming and J lost 2 bases, with 14 bases between them. Germline assignment: CDR1 MDHEN and CDR2 SYDVKM. The CDR3 contains 14 residues.

V and J are TRBV7-2 and TRBJ2-5; either TRBD1 or TRBD2 may fit D (5 bases each). Trimming took off 5 bases at V and 1 base at J, with 11 bases between the two ends. The germline CDR1 and CDR2 sequences are SGHTA and FQGNSA. The CDR3 length is 14 residues. The CDR3 sequence: CASSASGTQETQYF. CDR3 bases: TGTGCCAGCAGCGCGTCCGGGACCCAAGAGACCCAGTACTTC. Combining the CDR3 with reference TRBV7-2 and TRBJ2-5 gives the whole variable domain GAGVSQSPSNKVTEKGKDVELRCDPISGHTALYWYRQSLGQGLEFLIYFQGNSAPDKSGLPSDRFSAERTGGSVSTLTIQRTQQEDSAVYLCASSASGTQETQYFGPGTRLLVL.